The 20 T cell receptor beta chains below all came from one sample that was sequenced in a study of OX40 agonist ivuxolimab in advanced cancers. Data came from immunoSEQ multiplex PCR; TCRdb stores just in-frame clones and leaves some out. The sample lists some 87,000 clones; nearly 95% were seen once. The starting material was CD4+ or CD8+ T cells sorted from blood, obtained in a trial of the OX40 agonist ivuxolimab. These receptors were collected from an adult with an advanced solid tumor such as melanoma, head and neck, liver or kidney cancer.

The chain is built from TRBV19 and TRBJ2-1, with D perhaps matching TRBD2 (6 bases). This CDR3 region has 15 residues. Trimming stripped 5 bases from V and 5 bases from J, with 16 bases between. Germline-derived CDR1 and CDR2 are LNHDA and SQIVND (reference sequence). Here the CDR3 reads CASSVWDSPDNEQFF. The CDR3 nucleotides read TGTGCCAGTAGTGTCTGGGACTCTCCCGACAATGAGCAGTTCTTC. The variable domain in full, with the rest retrieved from reference TRBV19 and TRBJ2-1, is DGGITQSPKYLFRKEGQNVTLSCEQNLNHDAMYWYRQDPGQGLRLIYYSQIVNDFQKGDIAEGYSVSREKKESFPLTVTSAQKNPTAFYLCASSVWDSPDNEQFFGPGTRLTVL.

The CDR3 reads CASSLRPLYEQYF. The CDR3 DNA reads TGTGCCAGCAGCTTACGTCCCCTCTACGAGCAGTACTTC. This chain connects TRBV11-2 to TRBJ2-7; unclear D gene. The CDR3 runs to 13 residues. Trimming stripped 2 bases from V and 3 bases from J, with 8 bases between. CDR1 and CDR2 (germline): SGHAT, FQNNGV.

The chain employs TRBV7-9 and TRBJ1-5; D is perhaps TRBD1 (6 bases). The CDR3 length is 12 residues. Germline V lookup: CDR1 SEHNR, CDR2 FQNEAQ (reference sequence). The V and J ends lost 5 bases and 5 bases respectively, with 7 bases between them. The CDR3 is CASSHRDQPQHF. The CDR3 DNA follows: TGTGCCAGCAGCCACAGGGATCAGCCCCAGCATTTT.

J is TRBJ2-1 and V is TRBV9; TRBD2 matches at 8 bases. CDR1 and CDR2 (germline): SGDLS, YYNGEE. The CDR3 spans 15 residues. With 0 bases clipped from V and 7 bases from J, the junction kept 6 bases outside the gene matches. CDR3 nucleotides: TGTGCCAGCAGCGTAGTGGCGGGAGGCTTAAATGAGCAGTTCTTC. Protein sequence: CASSVVAGGLNEQFF.

The sample holds one count of this clone. The J gene is TRBJ2-1, the V gene TRBV18; 13 nucleotides line up with TRBD2. This CDR3 region has 15 residues. With V trimmed by 3 bases and J by 7 bases, 3 bases remained unmatched. Germline CDR1 and CDR2: KGHSH and LQKENI. DNA for the CDR3: TGTGCCAGCTCACCCGGACTAGCGGGAGTAAATGAGCAGTTCTTC. This encodes CASSPGLAGVNEQFF.

The J gene is TRBJ2-2, the V gene TRBV2; D is possibly TRBD2 (6 bases). The CDR3 length is 13 residues. CDR1 and CDR2 (germline): SNHLY, FYNNEI. The V gene lost 7 bases and the J gene lost 4 bases, with 10 bases spanning the gap. The CDR3 DNA reads as TGTGCCAGCAAGGCGGGATCCACCGGGGAGCTGTTTTTT. It specifies CASKAGSTGELFF.

This chain joins TRBV10-3 and TRBJ1-1, with unresolved D. Between the trimmed V and J ends, which lost 6 bases and 1 base, there was a span of 9 bases. The germline V gene has CDR1 ENHRY and CDR2 SYGVKD. CDR3 size: 13 residues. Written as DNA, the CDR3 is TGTGCCATCAGGGACCCAGGGAACACTGAAGCTTTCTTT. This encodes CAIRDPGNTEAFF.

This clone was detected a few times. CDR3 protein: CASSLTGTPSVDEQYF. In DNA form, the CDR3 reads TGTGCCAGCAGCCTGACCGGGACACCGTCGGTTGACGAGCAGTACTTC. The chain employs TRBV7-3 and TRBJ2-7, with TRBD1 as a possible D gene (6 bases). The germline V and J ends were trimmed by 5 bases and 5 bases, with 22 bases remaining between them. Germline CDR1 is SGHTA and CDR2 is FQGTGA. The CDR3 contains 16 residues. The full variable domain, completed using reference TRBV7-3 and TRBJ2-7, is GAGVSQTPSNKVTEKGKYVELRCDPISGHTALYWYRQSLGQGPEFLIYFQGTGAADDSGLPNDRFFAVRPEGSVSTLKIQRTERGDSAVYLCASSLTGTPSVDEQYFGPGTRLTVT.

The V and J genes are TRBV12-5 and TRBJ2-1; no clear D gene. V lost 6 bases and J 10 bases, leaving 16 bases between the germline ends. Germline V gene sequence: CDR1 LGHNT, CDR2 FRNRAP. The CDR3 spans 13 residues. CDR3 protein: CASGLPPGREQFF. The CDR3, as DNA: TGTGCTAGTGGGCTCCCCCCTGGAAGGGAGCAGTTCTTC.

This chain joins TRBV29-1 and TRBJ2-2; D gene ambiguous. Germline CDR1 and CDR2: SQVTM and ANQGSEA. V lost 4 bases, J lost 8 bases, and 8 bases lay in between. The CDR3 sequence is 11 residues long. The CDR3, as DNA: TGCAGCGTTGTTAACCTTGGGGAGCTGTTTTTT. Translated, it gives CSVVNLGELFF.

The CDR3 loop is CASSARTSGDPSGANVLTF. CDR3 sequence (DNA): TGTGCCAGCAGCGCCCGGACTAGCGGGGATCCCTCTGGGGCCAACGTCCTGACTTTC. The chain joins TRBV9 to TRBJ2-6; 12 bases are a match to TRBD2. V shed 3 bases, J shed 0 bases, and the junction held 7 bases outside the gene matches. Looked up from germline, CDR1 is SGDLS and CDR2 is YYNGEE. The CDR3 totals 19 residues.

The chain uses TRBV4-2 and TRBJ2-7; TRBD2 aligns across 7 bases. This CDR3 is built from 12 residues. V shed 4 bases, J shed 4 bases, and the junction held 1 base outside the gene matches. Germline V CDR1 and CDR2: LGHNA, YNFKEQ. DNA of the CDR3: TGTGCCAGCAGCCTGGGGGGGTACGAGCAGTACTTC. This encodes CASSLGGYEQYF.

This chain connects TRBV4-3 to TRBJ2-2; D tentatively reads TRBD1 or TRBD2 (5 bases each). Trimming removed 0 bases from V and 6 bases from J, with 17 bases in between. Germline V CDR1 and CDR2: LGHNA, YSLEER. The CDR3 is made up of 17 amino acids. The CDR3 sequence: CASSQDRSGLGAGELFF. The CDR3 bases are TGCGCCAGCAGCCAAGATAGAAGCGGTTTGGGGGCCGGGGAGCTGTTTTTT.

V gene TRBV7-9 combines with J gene TRBJ2-1; D perhaps matches TRBD1 (5 bases). The V end was cut by 5 bases, the J end by 0 bases, with 17 bases between. Germline assignment: CDR1 SEHNR and CDR2 FQNEAQ (reference sequence). This CDR3 spans 17 amino acids. In DNA form, the CDR3 reads TGTGCCAGCAGCCACTGGGGCCTAGGGCTCTCCTACAATGAGCAGTTCTTC. This encodes CASSHWGLGLSYNEQFF.

This chain links TRBV6-6 with TRBJ2-7; D is unresolved. The CDR3 runs 10 residues. V was trimmed by 11 bases and J by 4 bases, leaving 9 bases between them. Germline V lookup: CDR1 MNHNY, CDR2 SVGAGI (reference sequence). The CDR3 is CAGRSYEQYF. The CDR3, as DNA: TGTGCCGGACGTAGTTACGAGCAGTACTTC.

The chain is built from TRBV7-9 and TRBJ2-1; D gene unclear. V was trimmed by 4 bases and J by 5 bases, leaving 12 bases between them. CDR3 length equals 14 residues. Germline V gene data show CDR1 as SEHNR and CDR2 as FQNEAQ (reference sequence). The CDR3 coding sequence is TGTGCCAGCAGCTCCACGTATAGGGACAATGAGCAGTTCTTC. Translation: CASSSTYRDNEQFF.

The V gene is TRBV7-6, the J gene TRBJ1-5, with D maybe TRBD1 (5 bases). Germline lookup yields CDR1 SGHVS and CDR2 FNYEAQ. CDR3 length equals 14 residues. Trimming took 5 bases from V and 4 from J, leaving 12 bases between them. CDR3 region: CASSKSQENQPQHF. The CDR3 DNA follows: TGTGCCAGCAGCAAATCACAGGAAAATCAGCCCCAGCATTTT.

V gene TRBV5-1 combines with J gene TRBJ2-5; TRBD2 might be the D (5 bases). Trimming removed 4 bases from V and 1 base from J, with 14 bases in between. Germline CDR1 is SGHRS and CDR2 is YFSETQ. This CDR3 contains 15 residues. The CDR3 loop reads CASSGSRGIQETQYF. In DNA, the CDR3 is TGCGCCAGCAGCGGGAGTAGAGGTATCCAAGAGACCCAGTACTTC.

The chain couples TRBV4-2 to TRBJ1-2; D gene unclear. Germline V CDR1 and CDR2: LGHNA, YNFKEQ. Trimming stripped 0 bases from V and 6 bases from J, with 14 bases between. This CDR3 is 15 amino acids long. CDR3 nucleotide sequence: TGTGCCAGCAGCCAAGATCTTAGGGTTTGGGATGGCTACACCTTC. Its protein is CASSQDLRVWDGYTF.

The CDR3 is CASSAPGTKISGELFF. CDR3 bases: TGTGCCAGCAGCGCCCCCGGGACAAAAATTTCCGGGGAGCTGTTTTTT. V is TRBV11-2 and J is TRBJ2-2; a possible D gene is TRBD1 (6 bases). In germline, CDR1 is SGHAT, CDR2 FQNNGV. The CDR3 has 16 residues. Trimming removed 5 bases at V and 6 bases at J, with 19 bases between.